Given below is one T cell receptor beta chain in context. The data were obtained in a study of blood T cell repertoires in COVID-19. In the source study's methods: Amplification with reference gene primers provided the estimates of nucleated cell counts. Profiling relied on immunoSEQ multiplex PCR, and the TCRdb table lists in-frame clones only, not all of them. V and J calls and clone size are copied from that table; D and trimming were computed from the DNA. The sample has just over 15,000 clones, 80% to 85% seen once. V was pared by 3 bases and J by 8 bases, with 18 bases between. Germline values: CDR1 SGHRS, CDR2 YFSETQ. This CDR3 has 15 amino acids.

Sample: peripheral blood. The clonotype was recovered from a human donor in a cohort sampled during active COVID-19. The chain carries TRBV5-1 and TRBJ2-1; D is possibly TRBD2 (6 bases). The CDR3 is CASSWRAGGEDEQFF. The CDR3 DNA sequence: TGCGCCAGCAGCTGGAGGGCTGGGGGTGAGGATGAGCAGTTCTTC.